Each of the 25 T cell receptor beta chains below was sequenced from the same sample in a study of regulatory T cells in long-lasting Graves disease. Both iRepertoire HTBI primers and Arm-PCR of CDR3 regions were used to build the TCR beta libraries. TCRdb independently ran MiXCR on the multiplex PCR reads; one entry per CDR3 protein. The table includes under 300,000 distinct CDR3 sequences, around 20% detected once. Time point denoted: newly diagnosed GD, antithyroid drugs for less than 3 months. With RNA extracted from PBMCs as input, the TCR library was made. Sequenced here: peripheral blood mononuclear cells (PBMCs), sampled at new diagnosis, from a patient treated with antithyroid drugs. These receptors were taken from a female donor with Graves disease.

This clonotype has at least ten counts. The V call is TRBV28, the J call TRBJ2-2, with a possible D match to TRBD2 (5 bases). The germline gives CDR1 MDHEN, CDR2 SYDVKM. The V end was cut by 10 bases, the J end by 0 bases, with 15 bases between. CDR3 length: 15 amino acids. The chain's CDR3 is CATLVPGTNTGELFF. CDR3 coding DNA: TGTGCCACCCTAGTACCGGGAACGAACACCGGGGAGCTGTTTTTT.

Comments on this clonotype: This could be a read error, since a much larger clone is one nucleotide away. The chain couples TRBV15 to TRBJ2-3; 14 nucleotides align to TRBD2. The CDR3 is 16 residues long. CDR1 is LNHNV and CDR2 is YYDKDF in the germline V gene (reference sequence). The V and J ends lost 5 bases and 8 bases, in that order; junction bases with no gene match: 9. In DNA, the CDR3 is TGTGCCACCAGCCGGACTAGCGGGAGGCCGTCCTCTACGCAGTATTTT. It translates to CATSRTSGRPSSTQYF.

This clonotype was counted ten times or more. This chain links TRBV2 with TRBJ1-5; TRBD1 is a possible D gene (5 bases). With 4 bases removed from V and 0 bases from J, the gap between germline ends came to 13 bases. CDR1 and CDR2 (germline): SNHLY, FYNNEI. The CDR3 is 16 amino acids. CDR3 sequence reads: CASSGGEGHSNQPQHF. Written as DNA, the CDR3 is TGTGCCAGCAGTGGAGGGGAGGGTCATAGCAATCAGCCCCAGCATTTT.

This clonotype has a handful of counts. This may be a read error: a much more frequent sequence differs by one nucleotide. The V gene is TRBV7-2, the J gene TRBJ2-1, with 7 positions matching TRBD1. This CDR3 has 15 amino acids. Germline values: CDR1 SGHTA, CDR2 FQGNSA. The DNA for the CDR3 is TGCGCCAGCAGCCGGGACAGCTCTCCCGGAAATGAGCAGCTCTTC. This encodes CASSRDSSPGNEQLF.

This clonotype was recorded many times. The J gene is TRBJ2-3, the V gene TRBV12-3 or TRBV12-4; perhaps TRBD1 as D (6 bases). Trimming left V 5 bases short and J 3 bases short, with 12 bases between. The CDR3 consists of 14 residues. CDR3 DNA: TGTGCCAGCAGTGACGCTAGGGGGACAGATACGCAGTATTTT. Translating gives CASSDARGTDTQYF.

This clonotype was observed at least ten times. This sequence joins TRBV7-9 and TRBJ2-7; 10 bases line up with TRBD2. J lost 0 bases, V lost 5 bases, and 4 bases had no gene match. The CDR3 is 15 amino acids. Germline CDR1 SEHNR, CDR2 FQNEAQ (reference sequence). The DNA for the CDR3 is TGTGCCAGCAGCCCGGGACTAGCGAACTCCTACGAGCAGTACTTC. Translating it yields CASSPGLANSYEQYF. Filled out from reference TRBV7-9 and TRBJ2-7, the complete variable domain reads DTGVSQNPRHKITKRGQNVTFRCDPISEHNRLYWYRQTLGQGPEFLTYFQNEAQLEKSRLLSDRFSAERPKGSFSTLEIQRTEQGDSAMYLCASSPGLANSYEQYFGPGTRLTVT.

This clonotype was detected only a few times. This CDR3 is CASRSGASKPYEQYF. The CDR3 DNA follows: TGTGCCAGCAGGTCGGGGGCCAGTAAGCCCTACGAGCAGTACTTC. The V gene is TRBV6-4, the J gene TRBJ2-7; either TRBD1 or TRBD2 may supply D (6 bases each). The V end was cut by 6 bases, the J end by 2 bases, with 17 bases between. The germline V gene encodes CDR1 MRHNA and CDR2 SNTAGT. The CDR3 is 15 residues long.

This clonotype was observed many times. The chain employs TRBV7-8 and TRBJ1-4; a possible D gene is TRBD1 (5 bases). Trimming shortened V by 4 bases and J by 8 bases, and 14 bases separated the two germline ends. Germline V lookup: CDR1 SGHVS, CDR2 FQNEAQ. This CDR3 spans 14 amino acids. The chain's CDR3 is CASSSARAAEKLFF. The CDR3 coding sequence is TGTGCCAGCAGCTCCGCCAGGGCCGCAGAAAAACTGTTTTTT.

This clonotype has a count of ten or more. V usage is TRBV28 and J usage is TRBJ2-2; 9 bases are shared with TRBD2. V shed 5 bases and J 3 bases; nucleotides not matched to a gene: 7. The CDR3 consists of 16 residues. Germline assignment: CDR1 MDHEN and CDR2 SYDVKM. The DNA for the CDR3 is TGTGCCAGCAGTATAACTAGCGGGCCCTACACCGGGGAGCTGTTTTTT. As protein: CASSITSGPYTGELFF.

With respect to this clonotype: A far bigger clonotype differs at one base, so this is likely a read error. The rearrangement links TRBV7-2 to TRBJ2-7; TRBD1 aligns across 11 bases. The germline gives CDR1 SGHTA, CDR2 FQGNSA. The CDR3 is 15 amino acids. The V and J ends lost 6 bases and 8 bases, in that order; junction bases with no gene match: 12. Written as DNA, the CDR3 is TGTGCCAGCAGTTTTTCTGGGACAGGGGGGAGCAAGCAGTACTTC. Translating it yields CASSFSGTGGSKQYF.

This clonotype was detected many times. J is TRBJ1-5 and V is TRBV7-2; D ambiguous. This CDR3 contains 14 residues. CDR1 and CDR2 (germline): SGHTA, FQGNSA. Trimming shortened V by 0 bases and J by 5 bases, and 8 bases separated the two germline ends. DNA for the CDR3: TGTGCCAGCAGCTTAGCGGGTTTGGATCAGCCCCAGCATTTT. Translation: CASSLAGLDQPQHF. The full variable domain, its missing parts supplied by reference TRBV7-2 and TRBJ1-5, is GAGVSQSPSNKVTEKGKDVELRCDPISGHTALYWYRQSLGQGLEFLIYFQGNSAPDKSGLPSDRFSAERTGGSVSTLTIQRTQQEDSAVYLCASSLAGLDQPQHFGDGTRLSIL.

This clonotype has ten or more counts. The V and J genes are TRBV20-1 and TRBJ1-4; 10 bases align to TRBD1. CDR1 DFQATT and CDR2 SNEGSKA come from the germline V gene (reference sequence). V was pared by 3 bases and J by 7 bases, with 5 bases of the junction left unmatched. The CDR3 covers 14 residues. In DNA form, the CDR3 reads TGCAGTGCTAGTGCGGGACAGGGGACTGAAAAACTGTTTTTT. Its protein is CSASAGQGTEKLFF.

This clonotype occurred a few times. J is TRBJ1-3 and V is TRBV6-1; weak D call: TRBD1 (5 bases). The CDR3 consists of 17 residues. CDR1 MNHNS and CDR2 SASEGT come from the germline V gene. Trimming took 7 bases from V and 0 from J, leaving 19 bases between them. CDR3 nucleotide sequence: TGTGCCAGCACCCCTATAGGGGAAAGGGCCTCTGGAAACACCATATATTTT. Translated: CASTPIGERASGNTIYF.

This clonotype was counted many times. V usage is TRBV18 and J usage is TRBJ2-5; D possibly corresponds to TRBD2 (5 bases). Trimming stripped 2 bases from V and 5 bases from J, with 12 bases between. Germline V gives CDR1 KGHSH, CDR2 LQKENI. This CDR3 contains 14 residues. The CDR3 loop reads CASSPTATGETQYF. The CDR3 DNA follows: TGTGCCAGCTCACCAACAGCAACGGGGGAGACCCAGTACTTC. The entire variable domain, with the rest obtained from reference TRBV18 and TRBJ2-5, is as follows: NAGVMQNPRHLVRRRGQEARLRCSPMKGHSHVYWYRQLPEEGLKFMVYLQKENIIDESGMPKERFSAEFPKEGPSILRIQQVVRGDSAAYFCASSPTATGETQYFGPGTRLLVL.

The chain carries TRBV30 and TRBJ1-5; perhaps TRBD1 as D (5 bases). The germline gives CDR1 GTSNPN, CDR2 SVGIG (reference sequence). The V gene lost 4 bases and the J gene lost 5 bases, with 15 bases spanning the gap. This CDR3 region has 14 residues. CDR3 in amino acids: CAWNTGLLDQPQHF. For the CDR3, the DNA is TGTGCCTGGAATACGGGACTTTTAGATCAGCCCCAGCATTTT.

Regarding this clonotype: This likely traces to a read error, being one base from a far larger clone. The gene calls are TRBV7-9 and TRBJ2-7, with D possibly being TRBD2 (7 bases). The better agreement between TRBJ2-1 and the DNA end casts doubt on the J call. The length of the CDR3 is 16 residues. Germline V CDR1 and CDR2: SEHNR, FQNEAQ (reference sequence). The CDR3 bases are TGTGCCGGCAGCTTAAAGGGGGGGGCGACCTACAATGAGCAGTTCTTC. Translated, it gives CAGSLKGGATYNEQFF.

This clonotype showed up many times. This rearrangement joins TRBV20-1 to TRBJ2-1; no reliable D call. This CDR3 region has 11 residues. Germline values: CDR1 DFQATT, CDR2 SNEGSKA (reference sequence). Trimming stripped 4 bases from V and 7 bases from J, with 8 bases between. Written as DNA, the CDR3 is TGCAGTGCTATTTCGGGTAATGAGCAGTTCTTC. Protein sequence: CSAISGNEQFF.

This chain connects TRBV25-1 to TRBJ2-1, with no clear D. V was pared by 4 bases and J by 8 bases, with 21 bases between. The CDR3 covers 16 residues. The germline V gene encodes CDR1 MGHDK and CDR2 SYGVNS. CDR3 residues: CASSVKPGPSVYEQFF. DNA of the CDR3: TGTGCCAGCAGTGTCAAACCCGGCCCGTCAGTGTATGAGCAGTTCTTC.

This clonotype showed up many times. The genes are TRBV7-9 and TRBJ2-7, with D perhaps matching TRBD2 (6 bases). Germline-derived CDR1 and CDR2 are SEHNR and FQNEAQ (reference sequence). The CDR3 sequence is 14 residues long. V was pared by 5 bases and J by 0 bases, with 11 bases between. CDR3 DNA: TGTGCCAGCAGCGGGGAGGAGGCCTCCTACGAGCAGTACTTC. Its translation is CASSGEEASYEQYF.

This clonotype was recorded many times. The J gene is TRBJ2-5, the V gene TRBV18; 9 nucleotides align to TRBD1. CDR3 length equals 15 residues. The ends lost 6 bases at V and 5 bases at J; junction bases unmatched: 10. The germline CDR1 and CDR2 sequences are KGHSH and LQKENI. The CDR3 loop reads CASSPGTGLFETQYF. CDR3 in DNA: TGTGCCAGCTCGCCTGGGACAGGGTTATTTGAGACCCAGTACTTC. Complete variable domain (other parts from reference TRBV18 and TRBJ2-5): NAGVMQNPRHLVRRRGQEARLRCSPMKGHSHVYWYRQLPEEGLKFMVYLQKENIIDESGMPKERFSAEFPKEGPSILRIQQVVRGDSAAYFCASSPGTGLFETQYFGPGTRLLVL.

This clonotype was counted at least ten times. The chain uses TRBV10-1 and TRBJ2-5; 11 bases fit TRBD2. Germline V lookup: CDR1 WNHNN, CDR2 SYGVQD (reference sequence). The V segment lost 0 bases and the J segment 1 base; nucleotides outside the gene matches: 1. CDR3 length: 16 amino acids. In DNA, the CDR3 is TGCGCCAGCAGTGAGTCGCTAGCGGGGGGCCAAGAGACCCAGTACTTC. Translating gives CASSESLAGGQETQYF.

By its share, this clonotype is large. This chain uses TRBV5-6 with TRBJ2-3; 10 nucleotides line up with TRBD1. The CDR3 has 15 amino acids. Germline V gene sequence: CDR1 SGHDT, CDR2 YYEEEE. V shed 1 base and J 3 bases; nucleotides not matched to a gene: 2. Here the CDR3 reads CASSLTGQGTDTQYF. In DNA, the CDR3 is TGTGCCAGCAGCTTGACGGGACAGGGGACAGATACGCAGTATTTT. Drawing the rest from reference TRBV5-6 and TRBJ2-3, the complete variable domain is DAGVTQSPTHLIKTRGQQVTLRCSPKSGHDTVSWYQQALGQGPQFIFQYYEEEERQRGNFPDRFSGHQFPNYSSELNVNALLLGDSALYLCASSLTGQGTDTQYFGPGTRLTVL.

This clonotype was picked up many times. This chain connects TRBV6-2 or TRBV6-3 to TRBJ2-2, with a possible D match to TRBD1 (6 bases). Looked up from germline, CDR1 is MNHEY and CDR2 is SVGEGT. V lost 7 bases and J 4 bases, leaving 19 bases between the germline ends. The CDR3 has 16 amino acids. The CDR3 sequence: CASTPTWGLGTGELFF. CDR3 DNA sequence: TGTGCCAGCACCCCAACGTGGGGGCTGGGCACCGGGGAGCTGTTTTTT.

This clonotype appeared a few times. The rearrangement uses TRBV6-1 and TRBJ1-4; D is unclear. Germline lookup yields CDR1 MNHNS and CDR2 SASEGT. V dropped 4 bases and J dropped 5 bases, with 14 bases sitting between them. The CDR3 loop spans 15 amino acids. The CDR3 bases are TGTGCCAGCAGTGCCGTGACAAGCCGGAATGAAAAACTGTTTTTT. Translation: CASSAVTSRNEKLFF.

The V gene is TRBV27, the J gene TRBJ2-1; 9 positions agree with TRBD2. This CDR3 spans 14 amino acids. The ends lost 5 bases at V and 5 bases at J; junction bases unmatched: 4. CDR1 and CDR2 from the germline V gene are MNHEY and SMNVEV (reference sequence). CDR3 sequence: CASSPRLADNEQFF. In DNA form, the CDR3 reads TGTGCCAGCAGTCCCAGACTAGCGGACAATGAGCAGTTCTTC.